This T cell receptor (beta chain) was recovered during a study of shared clonotypes between healthy human individuals. Overall study context: The donors, a couple of women and a few men, were aged 18 to 49.

Every contributor of samples was a Caucasian grown-up residing in Nashville, Tennessee. Germline V gene sequence: CDR1 SQVTM, CDR2 ANQGSEA. This CDR3 is 12 amino acids long. The V gene lost 4 bases and the J gene lost 6 bases, with 12 bases spanning the gap. A note on this clone: Its antigen is currently unknown.

Several immunoSEQ plates received, in even portions, the genomic DNA of each subset. TCRdb's copy holds only in-frame clones and misses some; the assay was immunoSEQ multiplex PCR. The table records roughly 2.5 million clones, around nine tenths of them present only once. Findings of the study overall: Collection of samples was limited to blood; tissue repertoires likely differ.

Material: naive CD4+ T cells sorted from blood. The subset denotes: CD45RA+ positively selected. The chain couples TRBV29-1 to TRBJ2-5; a possible D gene is TRBD1 (6 bases). The sequence was obtained from a man younger than 35 in good health. CDR3 protein: CSVVQGLQTQYF. Here the CDR3 DNA reads TGCAGCGTTGTACAGGGTTTACAGACCCAGTACTTC.